This TCR beta chain was sequenced in a study of response to subunit inactivated influenza vaccine. Study-wide points: The authors suggested that few new T cells are recruited per seasonal influenza vaccination.

This clonotype has just a few counts. Its antigen is still unknown. TCRdb fed the RT-PCR reads into MiXCR, producing one record per CDR3 protein. Among approximately 570,000 distinct CDR3 sequences listed, about 8% were seen once. The receptor comes from a man between 45 and 75 years old who received an inactivated influenza vaccine. The specimen comprised PBMCs from blood, sampled 23 months after vaccination.

The CDR3 bases are TGTGCCAGCAGTTCCTTGGGAACTAATGAAAAACTGTTTTTT. This encodes CASSSLGTNEKLFF. This chain connects TRBV6-2 or TRBV6-3 to TRBJ1-4, with D unresolved. Trimming pared 4 bases from V and 1 base from J, leaving 7 bases between. The CDR3 runs 14 residues. The V gene's germline CDR1 is MNHEY and CDR2 SVGEGT.